The T cell receptor beta chain under discussion was sequenced for a study of cytomegalovirus exposure and HLA in healthy donors. CDR1 and CDR2 from the germline V gene are MNHEY and SVGAGI. Trimming removed 4 bases from V and 0 bases from J, with 10 bases in between. The CDR3 length is 14 residues. 13 Jbeta primers and 60 Vbeta primers were used for the PCR. TCRdb keeps only in-frame clones here, not all; method: immunoSEQ multiplex PCR. Of 35,000 to 45,000 clones in the sample, 55% to 75% were seen once. Overall study findings and caveats: The authors excluded some V segments, including TRBV6-2 and TRBV6-3, as indistinguishable.

On this clone: Its matching antigen is unknown.

V is TRBV6-5 and J is TRBJ2-7; D remains unclear. The receptor was derived from a man in his fifties or sixties in good health and CMV-seropositive. The source material was PBMCs. CDR3 region: CASSWRTVSYEQYF. The DNA for the CDR3 is TGTGCCAGCAGTTGGAGAACGGTCTCCTACGAGCAGTACTTC.